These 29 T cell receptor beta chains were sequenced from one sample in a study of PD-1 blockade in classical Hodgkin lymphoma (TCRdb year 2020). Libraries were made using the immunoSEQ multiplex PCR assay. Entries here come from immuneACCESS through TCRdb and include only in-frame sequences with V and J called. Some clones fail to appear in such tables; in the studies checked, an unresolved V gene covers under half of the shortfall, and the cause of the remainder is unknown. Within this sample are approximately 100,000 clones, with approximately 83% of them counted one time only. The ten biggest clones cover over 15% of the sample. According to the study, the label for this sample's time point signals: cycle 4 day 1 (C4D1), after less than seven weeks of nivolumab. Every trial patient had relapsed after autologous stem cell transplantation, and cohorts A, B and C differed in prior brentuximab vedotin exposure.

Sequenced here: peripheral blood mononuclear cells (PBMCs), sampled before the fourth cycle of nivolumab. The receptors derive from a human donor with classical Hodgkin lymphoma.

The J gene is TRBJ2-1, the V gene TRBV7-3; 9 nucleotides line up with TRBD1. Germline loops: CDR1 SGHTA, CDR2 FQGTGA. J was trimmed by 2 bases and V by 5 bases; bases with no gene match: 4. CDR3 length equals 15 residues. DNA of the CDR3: TGTGCCAGCAGCAAAAGACAGGGGGCCTACAATGAGCAGTTCTTC. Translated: CASSKRQGAYNEQFF.

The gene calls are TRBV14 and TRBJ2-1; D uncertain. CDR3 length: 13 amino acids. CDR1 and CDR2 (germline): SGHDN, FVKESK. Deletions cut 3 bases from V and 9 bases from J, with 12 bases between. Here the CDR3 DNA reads TGTGCCAGCAGCCAGTCAGTGGGGATTGAGCAGTTCTTC. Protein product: CASSQSVGIEQFF.

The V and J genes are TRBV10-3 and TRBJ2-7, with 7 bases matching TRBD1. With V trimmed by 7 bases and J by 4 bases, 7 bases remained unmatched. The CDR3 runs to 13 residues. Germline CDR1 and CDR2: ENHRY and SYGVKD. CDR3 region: CAITGQEEYEQYF. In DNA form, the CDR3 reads TGTGCCATCACCGGACAGGAAGAATACGAGCAGTACTTC.

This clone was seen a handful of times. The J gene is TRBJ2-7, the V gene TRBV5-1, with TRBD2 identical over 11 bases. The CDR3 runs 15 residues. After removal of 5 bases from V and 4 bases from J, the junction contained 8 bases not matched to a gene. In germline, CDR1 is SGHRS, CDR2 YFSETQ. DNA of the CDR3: TGCGCCAGCAGATTTGGGACTAGCGGTTTTTACGAGCAGTACTTC. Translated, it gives CASRFGTSGFYEQYF.

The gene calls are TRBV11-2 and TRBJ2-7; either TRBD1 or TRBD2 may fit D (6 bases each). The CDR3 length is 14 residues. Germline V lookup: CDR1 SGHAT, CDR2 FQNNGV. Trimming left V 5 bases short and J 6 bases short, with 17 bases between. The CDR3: CASSPPGAGREQYF. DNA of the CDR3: TGTGCCAGCAGCCCCCCGGGGGCGGGACGCGAGCAGTACTTC.

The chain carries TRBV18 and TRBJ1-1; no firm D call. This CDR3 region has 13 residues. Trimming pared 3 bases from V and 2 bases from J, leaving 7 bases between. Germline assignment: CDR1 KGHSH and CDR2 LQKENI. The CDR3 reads CASSPTDNTEAFF. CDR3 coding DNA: TGTGCCAGCTCACCTACAGATAACACTGAAGCTTTCTTT.

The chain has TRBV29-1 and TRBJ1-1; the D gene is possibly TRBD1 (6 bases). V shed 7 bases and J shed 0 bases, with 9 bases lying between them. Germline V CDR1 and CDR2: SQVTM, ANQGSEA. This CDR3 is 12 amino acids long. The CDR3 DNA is TGCAGCGCCGAGGGGGTGAACACTGAAGCTTTCTTT. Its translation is CSAEGVNTEAFF.

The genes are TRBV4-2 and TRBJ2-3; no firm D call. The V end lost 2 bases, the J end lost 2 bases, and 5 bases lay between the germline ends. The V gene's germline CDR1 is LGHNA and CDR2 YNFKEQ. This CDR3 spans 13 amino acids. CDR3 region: CASSQPPTDTQYF. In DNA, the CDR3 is TGTGCCAGCAGCCAACCCCCCACAGATACGCAGTATTTT.

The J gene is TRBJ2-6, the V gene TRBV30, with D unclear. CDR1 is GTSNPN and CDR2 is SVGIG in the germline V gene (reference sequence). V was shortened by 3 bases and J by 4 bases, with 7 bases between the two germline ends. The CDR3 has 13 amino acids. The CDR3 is CAWRHPGANVLTF. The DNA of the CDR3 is TGTGCCTGGAGGCATCCGGGGGCCAACGTCCTGACTTTC.

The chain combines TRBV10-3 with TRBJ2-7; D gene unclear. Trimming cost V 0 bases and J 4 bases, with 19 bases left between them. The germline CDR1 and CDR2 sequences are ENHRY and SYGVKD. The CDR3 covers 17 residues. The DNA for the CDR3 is TGTGCCATCAGTGAGTCCCGCTCCGGCCTACACCATTACGAGCAGTACTTC. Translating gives CAISESRSGLHHYEQYF.

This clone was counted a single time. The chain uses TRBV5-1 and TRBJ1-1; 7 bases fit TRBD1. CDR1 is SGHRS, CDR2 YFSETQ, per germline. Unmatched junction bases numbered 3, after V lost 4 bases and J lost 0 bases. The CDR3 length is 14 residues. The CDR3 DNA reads TGCGCCAGCAGCCGGGACAGCATGAACACTGAAGCTTTCTTT. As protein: CASSRDSMNTEAFF.

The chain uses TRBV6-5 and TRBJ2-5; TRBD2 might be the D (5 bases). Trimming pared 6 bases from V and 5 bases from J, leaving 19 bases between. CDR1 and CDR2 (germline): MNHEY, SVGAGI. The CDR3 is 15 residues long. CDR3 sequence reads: CASSLGPQPGETQYF. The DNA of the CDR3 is TGTGCCAGCAGCCTCGGACCGCAACCGGGGGAGACCCAGTACTTC.

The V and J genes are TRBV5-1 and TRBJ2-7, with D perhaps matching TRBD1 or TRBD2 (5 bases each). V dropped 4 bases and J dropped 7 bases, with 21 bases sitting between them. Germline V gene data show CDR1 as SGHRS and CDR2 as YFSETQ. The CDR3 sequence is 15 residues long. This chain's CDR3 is CASSPSPGTQVEQYF. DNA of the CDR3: TGCGCCAGCAGCCCCAGCCCCGGGACCCAAGTTGAGCAGTACTTC.

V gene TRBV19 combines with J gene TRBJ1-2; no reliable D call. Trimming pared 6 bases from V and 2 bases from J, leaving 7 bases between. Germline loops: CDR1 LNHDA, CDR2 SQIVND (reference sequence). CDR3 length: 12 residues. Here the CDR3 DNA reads TGTGCCAGTAGCCGGAGAAACTATGGCTACACCTTC. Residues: CASSRRNYGYTF.

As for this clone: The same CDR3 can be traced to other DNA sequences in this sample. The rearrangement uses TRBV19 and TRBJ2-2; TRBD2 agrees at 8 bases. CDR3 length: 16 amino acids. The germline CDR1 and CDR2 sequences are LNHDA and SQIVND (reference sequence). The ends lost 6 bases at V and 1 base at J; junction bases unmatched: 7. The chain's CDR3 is CASSLLAGGNTGELFF. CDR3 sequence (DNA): TGTGCCAGTAGCCTGCTCGCGGGGGGGAACACCGGGGAGCTGTTTTTT.

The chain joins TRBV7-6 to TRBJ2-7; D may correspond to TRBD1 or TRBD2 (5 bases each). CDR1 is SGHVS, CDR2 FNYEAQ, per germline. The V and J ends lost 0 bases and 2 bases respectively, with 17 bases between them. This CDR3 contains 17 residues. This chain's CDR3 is CASSLARGASQPYEQYF. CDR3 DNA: TGTGCCAGCAGCTTAGCAAGGGGCGCTAGCCAGCCCTACGAGCAGTACTTC.

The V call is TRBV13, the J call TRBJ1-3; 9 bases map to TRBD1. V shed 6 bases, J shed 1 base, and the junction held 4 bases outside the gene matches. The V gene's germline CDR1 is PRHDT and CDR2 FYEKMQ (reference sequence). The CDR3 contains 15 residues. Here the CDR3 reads CASRRDRGSGNTIYF. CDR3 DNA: TGTGCCAGCAGGAGAGACAGGGGGTCTGGAAACACCATATATTTT.

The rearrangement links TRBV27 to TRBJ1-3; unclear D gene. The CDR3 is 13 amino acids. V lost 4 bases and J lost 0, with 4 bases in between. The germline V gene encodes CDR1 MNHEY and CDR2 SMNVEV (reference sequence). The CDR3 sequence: CASSYDSGNTIYF. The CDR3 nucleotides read TGTGCCAGCAGTTACGACTCTGGAAACACCATATATTTT.

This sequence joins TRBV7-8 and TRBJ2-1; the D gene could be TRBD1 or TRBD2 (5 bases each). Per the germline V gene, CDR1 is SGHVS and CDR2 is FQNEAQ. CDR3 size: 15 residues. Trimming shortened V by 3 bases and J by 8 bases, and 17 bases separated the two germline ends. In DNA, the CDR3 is TGTGCCAGCAGCTTGGCCGGGACCGGTGGCCATGAGCAGTTCTTC. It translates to CASSLAGTGGHEQFF.

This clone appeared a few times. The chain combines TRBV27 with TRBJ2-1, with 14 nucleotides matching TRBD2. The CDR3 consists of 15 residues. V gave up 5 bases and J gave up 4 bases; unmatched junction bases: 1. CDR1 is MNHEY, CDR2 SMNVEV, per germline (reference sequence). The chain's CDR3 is CASSRTSGGYNEQFF. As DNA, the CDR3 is TGTGCCAGCAGTCGGACTAGCGGGGGGTACAATGAGCAGTTCTTC.

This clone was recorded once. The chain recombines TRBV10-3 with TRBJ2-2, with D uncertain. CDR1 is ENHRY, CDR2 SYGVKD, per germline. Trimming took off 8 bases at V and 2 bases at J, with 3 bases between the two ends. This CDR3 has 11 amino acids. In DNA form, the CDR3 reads TGTGCCATCGGTAACACCGGGGAGCTGTTTTTT. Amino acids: CAIGNTGELFF.

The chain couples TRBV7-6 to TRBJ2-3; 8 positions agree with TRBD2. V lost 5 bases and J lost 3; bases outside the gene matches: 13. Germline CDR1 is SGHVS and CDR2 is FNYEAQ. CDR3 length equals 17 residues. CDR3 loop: CASSPRGVAGQTDTQYF. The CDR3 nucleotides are TGTGCCAGCAGCCCTCGTGGGGTAGCGGGACAAACAGATACGCAGTATTTT.

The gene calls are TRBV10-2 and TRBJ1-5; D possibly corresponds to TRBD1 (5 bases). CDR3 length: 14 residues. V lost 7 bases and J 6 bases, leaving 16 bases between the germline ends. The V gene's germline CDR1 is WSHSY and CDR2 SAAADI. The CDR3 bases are TGCGCCAGCACCAGAGCCGCCCAGGGTCAGCCCCAGCATTTT. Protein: CASTRAAQGQPQHF.

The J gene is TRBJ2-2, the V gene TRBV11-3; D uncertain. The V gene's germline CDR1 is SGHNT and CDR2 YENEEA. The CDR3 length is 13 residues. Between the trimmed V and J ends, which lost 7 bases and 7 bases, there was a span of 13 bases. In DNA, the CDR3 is TGTGCCAGCACCCTACTGGGTCTCGGGGAGCTGTTTTTT. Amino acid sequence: CASTLLGLGELFF.

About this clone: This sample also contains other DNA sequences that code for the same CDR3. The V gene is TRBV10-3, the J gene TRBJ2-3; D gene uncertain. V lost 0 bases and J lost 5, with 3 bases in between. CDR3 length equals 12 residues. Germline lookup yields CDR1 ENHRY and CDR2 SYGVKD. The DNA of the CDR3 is TGTGCCATCAGTGAGTCCGGAGATACGCAGTATTTT. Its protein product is CAISESGDTQYF.

The CDR3, as DNA: TGTGCCAGCAGCCGGGACTCAACGGGGGAGACCCAGTACTTC. Translated, it gives CASSRDSTGETQYF. The rearrangement joins TRBV7-2 to TRBJ2-5, with D possibly matching TRBD2 (6 bases). The CDR3 has 14 residues. CDR1 and CDR2 from the germline V gene are SGHTA and FQGNSA. V lost 5 bases, J lost 5 bases, and 15 bases lay in between.

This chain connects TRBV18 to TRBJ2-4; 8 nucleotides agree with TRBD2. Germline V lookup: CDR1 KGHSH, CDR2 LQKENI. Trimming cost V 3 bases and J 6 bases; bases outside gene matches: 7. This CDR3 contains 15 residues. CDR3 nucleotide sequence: TGTGCCAGCTCACCGGGAGGGACTAGTGGAAACATTCAGTACTTC. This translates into CASSPGGTSGNIQYF.

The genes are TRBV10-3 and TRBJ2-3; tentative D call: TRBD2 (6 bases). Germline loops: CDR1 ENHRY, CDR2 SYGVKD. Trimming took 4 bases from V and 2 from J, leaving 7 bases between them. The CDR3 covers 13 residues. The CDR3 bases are TGTGCCATCAGTGTGCGGGACACAGATACGCAGTATTTT. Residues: CAISVRDTDTQYF.

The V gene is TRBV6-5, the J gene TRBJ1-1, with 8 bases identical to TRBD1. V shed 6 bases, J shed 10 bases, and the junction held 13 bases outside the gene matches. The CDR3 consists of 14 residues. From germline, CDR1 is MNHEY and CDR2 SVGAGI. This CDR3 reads CASSSDRGVLRAFF. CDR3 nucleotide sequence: TGTGCCAGCAGCAGCGACAGGGGAGTATTAAGAGCTTTCTTT.